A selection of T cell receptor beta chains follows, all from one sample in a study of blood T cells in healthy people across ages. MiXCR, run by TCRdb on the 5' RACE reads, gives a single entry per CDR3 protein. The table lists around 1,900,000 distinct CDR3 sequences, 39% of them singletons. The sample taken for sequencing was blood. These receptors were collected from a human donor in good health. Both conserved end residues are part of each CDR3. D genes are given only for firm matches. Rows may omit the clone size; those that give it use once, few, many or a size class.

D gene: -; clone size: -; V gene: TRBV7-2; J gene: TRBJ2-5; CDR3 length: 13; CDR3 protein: CASSLDPAETQYF; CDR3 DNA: TGTGCCAGCAGCTTAGATCCGGCGGAGACCCAGTACTTC
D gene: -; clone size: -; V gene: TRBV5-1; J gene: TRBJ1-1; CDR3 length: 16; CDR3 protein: CASSLPQRGVNTEAFF; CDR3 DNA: TGCGCCAGCAGCTTACCCCAAAGGGGAGTGAACACTGAAGCTTTCTTT
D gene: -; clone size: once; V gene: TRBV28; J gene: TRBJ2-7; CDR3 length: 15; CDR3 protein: CASSLGVGSTYEQYF; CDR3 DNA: TGTGCCAGCAGTTTGGGGGTGGGGTCAACCTACGAGCAGTACTTC
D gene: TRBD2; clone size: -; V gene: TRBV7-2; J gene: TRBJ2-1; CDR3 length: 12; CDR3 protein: CTSGGAGETQFF; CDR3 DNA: TGCACTAGCGGGGGGGCCGGGGAGACCCAGTTCTTC
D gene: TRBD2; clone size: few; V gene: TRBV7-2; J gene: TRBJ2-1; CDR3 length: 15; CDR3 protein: CASSLQSGGNNEQFF; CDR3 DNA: TGTGCCAGCAGCTTACAAAGCGGGGGGAACAATGAGCAGTTCTTC
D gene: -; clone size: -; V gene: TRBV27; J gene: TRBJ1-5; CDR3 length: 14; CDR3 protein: CASSGQFSDQPQHF; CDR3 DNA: TGTGCCAGCAGTGGACAGTTTAGCGATCAGCCCCAGCATTTT
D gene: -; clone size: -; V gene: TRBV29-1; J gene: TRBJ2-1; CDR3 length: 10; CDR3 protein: CSVGEQGQFF; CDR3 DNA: TGCAGCGTTGGGGAGCAAGGGCAGTTCTTC
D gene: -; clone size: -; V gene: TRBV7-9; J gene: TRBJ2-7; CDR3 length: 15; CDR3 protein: CASSLFMGYSYEQYF; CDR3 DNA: TGTGCCAGCAGCCTTTTTATGGGGTACTCCTACGAGCAGTACTTC
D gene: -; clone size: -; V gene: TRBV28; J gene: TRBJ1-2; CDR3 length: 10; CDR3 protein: CASSGSGYTF; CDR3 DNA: TGTGCCAGCAGTGGCAGTGGCTACACCTTC
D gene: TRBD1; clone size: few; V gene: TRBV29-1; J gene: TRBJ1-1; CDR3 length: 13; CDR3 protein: CSVSHGQDSEAFF; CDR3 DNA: TGCAGCGTTTCCCACGGACAGGACTCTGAAGCTTTCTTT
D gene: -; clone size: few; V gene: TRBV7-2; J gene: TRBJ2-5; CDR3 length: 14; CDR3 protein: CASSPPRDGETQYF; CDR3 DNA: TGTGCCAGCAGCCCACCCAGGGATGGAGAGACCCAGTACTTC
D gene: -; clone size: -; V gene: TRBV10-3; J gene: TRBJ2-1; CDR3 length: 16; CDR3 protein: CAISEQSLATSNEQFF; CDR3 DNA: TGTGCCATCAGTGAGCAGTCGTTGGCAACCTCGAATGAGCAGTTCTTC
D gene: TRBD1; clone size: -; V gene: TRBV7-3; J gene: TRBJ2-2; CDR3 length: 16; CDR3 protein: CASSLNGQVNTGELFF; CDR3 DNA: TGTGCCAGCAGCTTAAATGGACAGGTTAACACCGGGGAGCTGTTTTTT